The text below deals with one TCR beta chain. Its matching antigen is unknown. V lost 3 bases to trimming and J lost 6 bases, with 15 bases between them. CDR3 length: 15 amino acids. Germline-derived CDR1 and CDR2 are LGHDT and YNNKEL (reference sequence). This sample is drawn from a study of quantifying T cell responses using KT2 cells. The wider study: TCR alpha and beta constant-region primers primed reverse transcription of RNA. The second PCR was a qPCR stopped at a predetermined fluorescence threshold.

Broader study findings: Counts of KT2 alpha and beta sequences rose linearly with the number of KT2 cells added.

A single-stranded UMI oligo with SP2 sequence was ligated to cDNA 3' ends. An equimolar mix of RC1.1 and RC1.2 primed the beta chain across TRBC1 and TRBC2. TCRdb reprocessed the UMI-ligation and nested PCR reads via MiXCR and lists one record per CDR3 protein. The sample has roughly 50,000 distinct CDR3 sequences; around an eighth are singletons. The sample is PBMC spiked with counted cells of clone KT2. Fixed numbers of PBMC received varying amounts of KT2 cells. The origin of this receptor is a human donor. The material sequenced was PBMCs spiked with cells of the T cell clone KT2. J is TRBJ2-1 and V is TRBV3-1, with D possibly being TRBD2 (5 bases). CDR3 sequence reads: CASSQALVASNEQFF. For the CDR3, the DNA is TGTGCCAGCAGCCAGGCACTAGTGGCGAGCAATGAGCAGTTCTTC.